This T cell receptor (beta chain) stems from a study of cytomegalovirus exposure and HLA in healthy donors. The PCR used 60 Vbeta and 13 Jbeta primers. The repertoire was sequenced with immunoSEQ multiplex PCR; TCRdb's copy has only in-frame clones and lacks some. The repertoire holds under 200,000 clones, with more than 70% as singletons. The clonotype originates from a boy between 2 and 10 years old in good health and CMV-seronegative. The material sequenced was PBMCs.

The CDR3 DNA sequence: TGTGCCAGCAGGTCGGAGAAGGGGAGGGTCACTGAAGCTTTCTTT. Amino acid sequence: CASRSEKGRVTEAFF. The chain recombines TRBV2 with TRBJ1-1, with D perhaps TRBD1 (5 bases). CDR3 length equals 15 residues. CDR1 is SNHLY, CDR2 FYNNEI, per germline. The V and J ends lost 6 bases and 4 bases respectively, with 18 bases between them.